The 13 T cell receptor beta chains listed next were all sequenced from one sample in a study of CD8 T cells in Susac syndrome. Random-hexamer reverse transcription was applied to about 0.45 to 1 ug RNA. TCRdb itself ran the immunoSEQ multiplex PCR reads through MiXCR, one entry per CDR3 protein. The sample contains roughly 70,000 distinct CDR3 sequences, 96% of which appear only once. Sequenced sample: CD4+ T cells from PBMCs. These receptors came from a human donor with multiple sclerosis.

This clonotype appeared once. The gene calls are TRBV6-5 and TRBJ1-5; D remains ambiguous. Trimming removed 5 bases at V and 4 bases at J, with 15 bases between. The CDR3 covers 15 residues. Looked up from germline, CDR1 is MNHEY and CDR2 is SVGAGI. DNA of the CDR3: TGTGCCAGCAGTATCAACGGGTATCGGAATCAGCCCCAGCATTTT. Its translation is CASSINGYRNQPQHF.

The chain joins TRBV5-1 to TRBJ2-5, with D tentatively TRBD2 (6 bases). The CDR3 contains 16 residues. Germline-derived CDR1 and CDR2 are SGHRS and YFSETQ. The V gene lost 2 bases and the J gene lost 2 bases, with 16 bases spanning the gap. The CDR3 here is CASSLLGGREQETQYF. CDR3 DNA sequence: TGCGCCAGCAGCTTATTAGGAGGGAGAGAACAAGAGACCCAGTACTTC. Variable domain in full (rest from reference TRBV5-1 and TRBJ2-5): KAGVTQTPRYLIKTRGQQVTLSCSPISGHRSVSWYQQTPGQGLQFLFEYFSETQRNKGNFPGRFSGRQFSNSRSEMNVSTLELGDSALYLCASSLLGGREQETQYFGPGTRLLVL.

V usage is TRBV7-2 and J usage is TRBJ2-5, with 10 bases matching TRBD1. With V trimmed by 0 bases and J by 5 bases, 3 bases remained unmatched. This CDR3 spans 15 amino acids. Germline V gene sequence: CDR1 SGHTA, CDR2 FQGNSA. The chain's CDR3 is CASSLAGQGSETQYF. The CDR3 DNA follows: TGTGCCAGCAGCTTAGCGGGACAGGGGTCGGAGACCCAGTACTTC.

The chain recombines TRBV7-2 with TRBJ2-5; no reliable D call. This CDR3 spans 12 amino acids. Trimming took 3 bases from V and 5 from J, leaving 7 bases between them. Germline V lookup: CDR1 SGHTA, CDR2 FQGNSA. The CDR3 protein is CASSFIRETQYF. The CDR3 nucleotides are TGTGCCAGCAGCTTTATTAGGGAGACCCAGTACTTC. The whole variable domain, remainder taken from reference TRBV7-2 and TRBJ2-5, is GAGVSQSPSNKVTEKGKDVELRCDPISGHTALYWYRQSLGQGLEFLIYFQGNSAPDKSGLPSDRFSAERTGGSVSTLTIQRTQQEDSAVYLCASSFIRETQYFGPGTRLLVL.

This clonotype was seen only once. V is TRBV19 and J is TRBJ2-7, with D possibly being TRBD1 or TRBD2 (5 bases each). Germline CDR1 is LNHDA and CDR2 is SQIVND (reference sequence). V shed 1 base and J shed 3 bases, with 13 bases lying between them. CDR3 length equals 15 residues. The CDR3 sequence is CASSIVKGPGYEQYF. CDR3 coding DNA: TGTGCCAGTAGTATAGTCAAGGGACCCGGCTACGAGCAGTACTTC. Together with reference TRBV19 and TRBJ2-7, the CDR3 gives the full variable domain: DGGITQSPKYLFRKEGQNVTLSCEQNLNHDAMYWYRQDPGQGLRLIYYSQIVNDFQKGDIAEGYSVSREKKESFPLTVTSAQKNPTAFYLCASSIVKGPGYEQYFGPGTRLTVT.

This CDR3 reads CASSQADRDPVGYGYTF. CDR3 in DNA: TGTGCCAGCAGCCAAGCCGACAGGGACCCTGTTGGCTATGGCTACACCTTC. J is TRBJ1-2 and V is TRBV4-2; 7 nucleotides line up with TRBD1. V shed 1 base and J 4 bases; nucleotides not matched to a gene: 12. From germline, CDR1 is LGHNA and CDR2 YNFKEQ. There are 17 residues in the CDR3.

This clonotype has just one count. The gene calls are TRBV29-1 and TRBJ2-3, with no clear D. Germline CDR1 is SQVTM and CDR2 is ANQGSEA. V lost 4 bases and J 0 bases, leaving 5 bases between the germline ends. The CDR3 spans 12 residues. The CDR3 DNA sequence: TGCAGCGTTGCAGCTAGCACAGATACGCAGTATTTT. It yields the protein CSVAASTDTQYF.

In the case of this clonotype: One end of the junction does not line up with germline, which may come from a read error. This rearrangement joins TRBV7-7 to TRBJ2-1; D possibly matches TRBD1 or TRBD2 (6 bases each). This CDR3 contains 15 residues. Germline V lookup: CDR1 SSHAT, CDR2 FNYEAQ (reference sequence). The CDR3 DNA follows: TGTGCTAGCAGCTTAGGTCCAGGGGAGGTCGATGAGCAGTTCTTC. It codes for CASSLGPGEVDEQFF. Drawing the rest from reference TRBV7-7 and TRBJ2-1, the complete variable domain is GAGVSQSPRYKVTKRGQDVTLRCDPISSHATLYWYQQALGQGPEFLTYFNYEAQPDKSGLPSDRFSAERPEGSISTLTIQRTEQRDSAMYRCASSLGPGEVDEQFFGPGTRLTVL.

The gene calls are TRBV6-2 or TRBV6-3 and TRBJ2-5, with unresolved D. CDR3 length equals 12 residues. V shed 5 bases and J shed 9 bases, with 13 bases lying between them. Looked up from germline, CDR1 is MNHEY and CDR2 is SVGEGT. CDR3 residues: CASSSRATAQYF. CDR3 in DNA: TGTGCCAGCAGTAGCCGGGCCACGGCCCAGTACTTC.

J is TRBJ2-3 and V is TRBV6-5; D tentatively reads TRBD1 or TRBD2 (6 bases each). The germline CDR1 and CDR2 sequences are MNHEY and SVGAGI. The CDR3 covers 17 residues. V dropped 2 bases and J dropped 2 bases, with 17 bases sitting between them. CDR3 bases: TGTGCCAGCAGTTACCACGGGGGCAGGGCCGACACAGATACGCAGTATTTT. Protein: CASSYHGGRADTDTQYF.

The rearrangement links TRBV2 to TRBJ2-3; D is possibly TRBD1 (5 bases). Trimming cost V 7 bases and J 0 bases, with 14 bases left between them. The CDR3 length is 15 residues. Germline loops: CDR1 SNHLY, CDR2 FYNNEI. CDR3: CASTARASSTDTQYF. The CDR3 nucleotides read TGTGCCAGCACCGCCAGGGCATCTAGCACAGATACGCAGTATTTT.

CDR3 amino acids: CSVGVAGNTGELFF. Written as DNA, the CDR3 is TGCAGCGTTGGGGTAGCGGGGAACACCGGGGAGCTGTTTTTT. This sequence joins TRBV29-1 and TRBJ2-2; the match to TRBD2 covers 7 bases. In germline, CDR1 is SQVTM, CDR2 ANQGSEA. Trimming at V came to 4 bases and at J to 1 base, leaving 3 bases not matched to a gene. This CDR3 has 14 amino acids.

This chain connects TRBV4-1 to TRBJ2-7, with TRBD2 identical over 16 bases. The trim removed 8 bases at V and 6 bases at J, leaving 4 bases unmatched. CDR3 length: 14 residues. The V gene's germline CDR1 is MGHRA and CDR2 YSYEKL. CDR3 sequence: CASRGLAGGFEQYF. CDR3 nucleotide sequence: TGCGCCAGCCGGGGACTAGCGGGGGGGTTCGAGCAGTACTTC.